A selection of T cell receptor beta chains follows, all from one sample in a study of early T cells in non-severe SARS-CoV-2 infection. Each CDR3 protein is one row after TCRdb ran MiXCR on the 5' RACE reads. The table lists tens of thousands of distinct CDR3 sequences, 4.3% of them singletons. The sample consisted of whole blood. These TCRs come from an adult who was a healthcare worker with PCR-confirmed SARS-CoV-2 infection or an uninfected control (not recorded which). Both conserved end residues are part of each CDR3. The D gene is left open where the match is weak. Expanded clones get a size class; other rows say once, few or many, or leave the size out.

NA	NA	TRBV19	TRBJ1-1	TGTGCCAGTAGTACGTTACAGGGAGGGATGACGAACACTGAAGCTTTCTTT	CASSTLQGGMTNTEAFF
many	NA	TRBV20-1	TRBJ2-1	TGCAGTGCTAGAGTGGGTTCGGACAATGAGCAGTTCTTC	CSARVGSDNEQFF
few	TRBD1	TRBV11-2	TRBJ2-7	TGTGCCAGCAGCAGACGGACAGGGGGCGGCTACGAGCAGTACTTC	CASSRRTGGGYEQYF
many	TRBD2	TRBV20-1	TRBJ2-7	TGCAGTGCTAGAGATCCCGCTAGCGGGGTCTACGAGCAGTACTTC	CSARDPASGVYEQYF
NA	NA	TRBV7-2	TRBJ2-6	TGTGCCAGCAGCTTAGAAGACAGACTCCTGCTGACTTTC	CASSLEDRLLLTF
many	TRBD2	TRBV7-9	TRBJ2-7	TGTGCCAGCCGGGGAGGGGTGTTTTACGAGCAGTACTTC	CASRGGVFYEQYF
many	NA	TRBV30	TRBJ2-5	TGTGCCTGCTTGACAGGGAGGGACCAGTACTTC	CACLTGRDQYF
many	NA	TRBV19	TRBJ2-1	TGTGCCAGTAGTATAGCGGGAGACTCCTACAATGAGCAGTTCTTC	CASSIAGDSYNEQFF
NA	NA	TRBV18	TRBJ2-3	TGTGCCAGCTCGGCCCAGGAGGGATTCCCAGATACGCAGTATTTT	CASSAQEGFPDTQYF
many	NA	TRBV7-2	TRBJ1-3	TGTGCCAGCAGAAATACAAGGTCTGGAAACACCATATATTTT	CASRNTRSGNTIYF
many	TRBD1	TRBV7-9	TRBJ1-1	TGTGCCACACAACAACAACCGGGACAGGGGAGGTATAGAGCTTTCTTT	CATQQQPGQGRYRAFF